The 25 T cell receptor beta chains given below trace back to one sample, sequenced in a study of early T cells in non-severe SARS-CoV-2 infection. TCRdb itself ran the 5' RACE reads through MiXCR, one entry per CDR3 protein. The table shows tens of thousands of distinct CDR3 sequences, with around an eighth occurring only once. This specimen was whole blood, taken at baseline. The receptors derive from an adult who was a healthcare worker with PCR-confirmed SARS-CoV-2 infection or an uninfected control (not recorded which).

The genes are TRBV11-2 and TRBJ1-1; the match to TRBD1 covers 9 bases. Germline values: CDR1 SGHAT, CDR2 FQNNGV. The junction had 8 bases not matched to a gene; V was cut back by 7 bases and J by 5 bases. CDR3 length: 14 residues. The CDR3 reads CASTEDRGRTEAFF. The CDR3, as DNA: TGTGCCAGCACCGAGGACAGGGGTAGGACTGAAGCTTTCTTT.

This clonotype was found many times. This chain connects TRBV7-6 to TRBJ2-3; no clear D. Looked up from germline, CDR1 is SGHVS and CDR2 is FNYEAQ. CDR3 size: 12 residues. V lost 3 bases and J lost 2, with 3 bases in between. DNA for the CDR3: TGTGCCAGCAGCTTGATCACAGATACGCAGTATTTT. This sequence encodes CASSLITDTQYF. Full variable domain (rest looked up from reference TRBV7-6 and TRBJ2-3): GAGVSQSPRYKVTKRGQDVALRCDPISGHVSLYWYRQALGQGPEFLTYFNYEAQQDKSGLPNDRFSAERPEGSISTLTIQRTEQRDSAMYRCASSLITDTQYFGPGTRLTVL.

The chain is built from TRBV28 and TRBJ1-1; maybe TRBD1 (5 bases). Trimming cost V 8 bases and J 10 bases, with 20 bases left between them. The CDR3 is 13 amino acids. The germline gives CDR1 MDHEN, CDR2 SYDVKM. The CDR3 nucleotides read TGTGCCAGCTGGGGGGGACTTATAGCAGGAGCTTTCTTT. It specifies CASWGGLIAGAFF. The full variable domain, completed using reference TRBV28 and TRBJ1-1, is DVKVTQSSRYLVKRTGEKVFLECVQDMDHENMFWYRQDPGLGLRLIYFSYDVKMKEKGDIPEGYSVSREKKERFSLILESASTNQTSMYLCASWGGLIAGAFFGQGTRLTVV.

In this sample, this clonotype turned up many times. The rearrangement links TRBV2 to TRBJ2-2; D possibly corresponds to TRBD2 (6 bases). CDR1 is SNHLY, CDR2 FYNNEI, per germline. Trimming cost V 3 bases and J 4 bases, with 12 bases left between them. This CDR3 is 15 amino acids long. This CDR3 reads CASSERGVVTGELFF. For the CDR3, the DNA is TGTGCCAGCAGTGAGCGGGGAGTCGTCACCGGGGAGCTGTTTTTT. Complete variable domain (other parts from reference TRBV2 and TRBJ2-2): EPEVTQTPSHQVTQMGQEVILRCVPISNHLYFYWYRQILGQKVEFLVSFYNNEISEKSEIFDDQFSVERPDGSNFTLKIRSTKLEDSAMYFCASSERGVVTGELFFGEGSRLTVL.

V usage is TRBV29-1 and J usage is TRBJ2-7; tentative D call: TRBD2 (7 bases). The V gene lost 7 bases and the J gene lost 3 bases, with 16 bases spanning the gap. Germline CDR1 reads SQVTM; CDR2 reads ANQGSEA. The CDR3 runs 13 residues. CDR3 nucleotides: TGCAGCGCCAAGGGGGGGACTGACTACGAGCAGTACTTC. This gives the protein CSAKGGTDYEQYF.

The V and J genes are TRBV6-5 and TRBJ2-4, with D possibly being TRBD2 (7 bases). Germline lookup yields CDR1 MNHEY and CDR2 SVGAGI. V was pared by 2 bases and J by 2 bases, with 10 bases between. The CDR3 has 15 residues. This CDR3 is CASSYTGGPKNIQYF. In nucleotides, the CDR3 is TGTGCCAGCAGTTACACGGGGGGCCCCAAAAACATTCAGTACTTC.

The V gene is TRBV4-1, the J gene TRBJ1-1; weak D call: TRBD1 (5 bases). CDR3 length: 14 amino acids. Trimming took off 4 bases at V and 6 bases at J, with 15 bases between the two ends. CDR1 MGHRA and CDR2 YSYEKL come from the germline V gene. As DNA, the CDR3 is TGCGCCAGCAGCCCGACCTTACTGACAGCTGAAGCTTTCTTT. It encodes CASSPTLLTAEAFF.

This clonotype was seen more than once but under ten times. The chain is built from TRBV2 and TRBJ2-3; maybe TRBD2 (5 bases). V dropped 2 bases and J dropped 4 bases, with 19 bases sitting between them. The CDR3 contains 17 residues. Per germline, CDR1 SNHLY and CDR2 FYNNEI. CDR3 residues: CASSETDPQSGADTQYF. The DNA of the CDR3 is TGTGCCAGCAGTGAAACGGATCCGCAATCCGGGGCAGATACGCAGTATTTT.

V is TRBV29-1 and J is TRBJ2-3, with D perhaps given as TRBD1 or TRBD2 (5 bases each). The CDR3 runs to 13 residues. Germline V lookup: CDR1 SQVTM, CDR2 ANQGSEA. The ends were cut back, 3 bases at V and 8 bases at J, with 15 bases in the middle. The CDR3 loop reads CSVEGEGQATQYF. The DNA for the CDR3 is TGCAGCGTTGAGGGGGAAGGACAAGCTACGCAGTATTTT.

The rearrangement links TRBV28 to TRBJ1-1, with unresolved D. V gave up 4 bases and J gave up 1 base, with 7 bases separating them. The CDR3 runs to 13 residues. CDR1 and CDR2 from the germline V gene are MDHEN and SYDVKM. The CDR3 DNA reads as TGTGCCAGCAGTTCCCCAGCGAACACTGAAGCTTTCTTT. Translating it yields CASSSPANTEAFF.

This chain links TRBV18 with TRBJ2-1; 10 bases agree with TRBD1. Germline CDR1 is KGHSH and CDR2 is LQKENI. The CDR3 consists of 16 residues. J gave up 6 bases and V 3 bases, and 8 bases lay outside the gene matches. CDR3 nucleotide sequence: TGTGCCAGCTCACCCACTTCCGGGACAGGGGTCAATGAGCAGTTCTTC. Amino acid sequence: CASSPTSGTGVNEQFF.

In its sample, this clonotype was seen many times. The junction departs from the called germline gene at one end, perhaps through a read error. The chain couples TRBV18 to TRBJ1-1; tentative D call: TRBD1 (6 bases). Germline loops: CDR1 KGHSH, CDR2 LQKENI. The CDR3 totals 14 residues. CDR3 loop: CASSPLGRGAEVFF. In nucleotides, the CDR3 is TGTGCCAGCTCACCCCTGGGCAGGGGAGCTGAAGTTTTCTTT.

This clonotype was seen a handful of times. The rearrangement uses TRBV12-3 or TRBV12-4 and TRBJ2-4; the D gene is possibly TRBD2 (6 bases). V lost 3 bases, J lost 7 bases, and 16 bases lay in between. The CDR3 totals 15 residues. In DNA form, the CDR3 reads TGTGCCAGCAGTTTGGGGGGAGGAGGTCGGAACATTCAGTACTTC. Residues: CASSLGGGGRNIQYF.

J is TRBJ2-7 and V is TRBV5-1; TRBD1 agrees at 8 bases. Losses at the gene ends were 4 bases for V and 1 base for J; bases not matched to a gene: 4. This CDR3 has 14 residues. CDR1 SGHRS and CDR2 YFSETQ come from the germline V gene. CDR3 nucleotides: TGCGCCAGCAGCACCCGACAGGGGTCCTACGAGCAGTACTTC. It yields the protein CASSTRQGSYEQYF. The full variable domain, rest sourced from reference TRBV5-1 and TRBJ2-7, is KAGVTQTPRYLIKTRGQQVTLSCSPISGHRSVSWYQQTPGQGLQFLFEYFSETQRNKGNFPGRFSGRQFSNSRSEMNVSTLELGDSALYLCASSTRQGSYEQYFGPGTRLTVT.

This clonotype showed up many times. The chain is built from TRBV6-5 and TRBJ2-7; perhaps D is TRBD1 or TRBD2 (5 bases each). Trimming cost V 4 bases and J 2 bases, with 15 bases left between them. This CDR3 contains 15 residues. Germline V gives CDR1 MNHEY, CDR2 SVGAGI. As DNA, the CDR3 is TGTGCCAGCAGTTCGTCCGGGGCCGATACCTACGAGCAGTACTTC. It is translated as CASSSSGADTYEQYF.

This clonotype was seen a handful of times. The rearrangement uses TRBV5-1 and TRBJ2-7, with D hard to call. V gave up 0 bases and J gave up 2 bases, with 9 bases separating them. This CDR3 comprises 14 residues. CDR1 and CDR2 from the germline V gene are SGHRS and YFSETQ. This chain's CDR3 is CASSLDARTYEQYF. CDR3 nucleotide sequence: TGCGCCAGCAGCTTGGACGCTAGAACCTACGAGCAGTACTTC.

The chain carries TRBV28 and TRBJ2-2; the match to TRBD1 covers 9 bases. Per the germline V gene, CDR1 is MDHEN and CDR2 is SYDVKM. With V trimmed by 6 bases and J by 7 bases, 21 bases remained unmatched. CDR3 length: 19 amino acids. In nucleotides, the CDR3 is TGTGCCAGCAGCCCACCCGGGGGCCGGGACAGGGTAATCGGCGGGGAGCTGTTTTTT. Amino acid sequence: CASSPPGGRDRVIGGELFF. The full variable domain, its missing parts supplied by reference TRBV28 and TRBJ2-2, is DVKVTQSSRYLVKRTGEKVFLECVQDMDHENMFWYRQDPGLGLRLIYFSYDVKMKEKGDIPEGYSVSREKKERFSLILESASTNQTSMYLCASSPPGGRDRVIGGELFFGEGSRLTVL.

This sequence joins TRBV7-9 and TRBJ2-2; D unresolved. The germline V and J ends were trimmed by 1 base and 3 bases, with 6 bases remaining between them. CDR3 length: 14 amino acids. The germline CDR1 and CDR2 sequences are SEHNR and FQNEAQ (reference sequence). The CDR3 coding sequence is TGTGCCAGCAGCTTAGTACGGGACACCGGGGAGCTGTTTTTT. Translation: CASSLVRDTGELFF.

The chain employs TRBV6-1 and TRBJ1-5; possible D gene TRBD1, 5 bases. The CDR3 length is 15 residues. V lost 4 bases and J 0 bases, leaving 10 bases between the germline ends. Germline V lookup: CDR1 MNHNS, CDR2 SASEGT. CDR3: CASSGRENSNQPQHF. CDR3 in DNA: TGTGCCAGCAGTGGCAGGGAGAATAGCAATCAGCCCCAGCATTTT.

CDR3 coding DNA: TGTGCCAGCTCCCCAGGGAATCGGGACACTGAAGCTTTCTTT. Its translation is CASSPGNRDTEAFF. The genes are TRBV18 and TRBJ1-1, with a possible D match to TRBD1 (5 bases). This CDR3 comprises 14 residues. With 6 bases removed from V and 3 bases from J, the gap between germline ends came to 14 bases. Germline V gene sequence: CDR1 KGHSH, CDR2 LQKENI.

V usage is TRBV7-9 and J usage is TRBJ1-5, with D hard to call. CDR3 length equals 14 residues. V was trimmed by 4 bases and J by 0 bases, leaving 7 bases between them. Germline V gives CDR1 SEHNR, CDR2 FQNEAQ (reference sequence). The CDR3 region is CASSSTSSNQPQHF. The CDR3 DNA is TGTGCCAGCAGCTCAACCAGTAGCAATCAGCCCCAGCATTTT.

The chain is built from TRBV28 and TRBJ2-7; 8 bases agree with TRBD1. CDR1 and CDR2 (germline): MDHEN, SYDVKM. This CDR3 contains 15 residues. V was clipped by 8 bases and J by 3 bases; unmatched bases: 12. For the CDR3, the DNA is TGTGCCAGCCCACCCGACCGGGACAGGATCTACGAGCAGTACTTC. Protein sequence: CASPPDRDRIYEQYF.

The gene calls are TRBV11-2 and TRBJ2-7; TRBD2 might be the D (5 bases). Trimming shortened V by 4 bases and J by 5 bases, and 18 bases separated the two germline ends. The germline CDR1 and CDR2 sequences are SGHAT and FQNNGV. The CDR3 contains 15 residues. Here the CDR3 DNA reads TGTGCCAGCAGCTCGGGGTTGGCTCCGCTCCACGAGCAGTACTTC. Its protein is CASSSGLAPLHEQYF.

This clonotype was seen only a few times. V is TRBV28 and J is TRBJ2-3; D may be TRBD2 (6 bases). The CDR3 is 17 amino acids. The V and J ends lost 5 bases and 6 bases respectively, with 24 bases between them. In germline, CDR1 is MDHEN, CDR2 SYDVKM. The CDR3, as DNA: TGTGCCAGCAGTCCTAGGCCCTTCGAACTAGCCGGGGATACGCAGTATTTT. Protein: CASSPRPFELAGDTQYF.

This clonotype was seen many times. The V gene is TRBV11-3, the J gene TRBJ2-3; TRBD1 aligns across 11 bases. The V and J ends lost 5 bases and 0 bases, in that order; junction bases with no gene match: 10. There are 18 residues in the CDR3. CDR1 is SGHNT, CDR2 YENEEA, per germline. The CDR3 DNA sequence: TGTGCCAGCAGCATCGGGACAGGGGGTCTTCTTAGCACAGATACGCAGTATTTT. Its protein is CASSIGTGGLLSTDTQYF.